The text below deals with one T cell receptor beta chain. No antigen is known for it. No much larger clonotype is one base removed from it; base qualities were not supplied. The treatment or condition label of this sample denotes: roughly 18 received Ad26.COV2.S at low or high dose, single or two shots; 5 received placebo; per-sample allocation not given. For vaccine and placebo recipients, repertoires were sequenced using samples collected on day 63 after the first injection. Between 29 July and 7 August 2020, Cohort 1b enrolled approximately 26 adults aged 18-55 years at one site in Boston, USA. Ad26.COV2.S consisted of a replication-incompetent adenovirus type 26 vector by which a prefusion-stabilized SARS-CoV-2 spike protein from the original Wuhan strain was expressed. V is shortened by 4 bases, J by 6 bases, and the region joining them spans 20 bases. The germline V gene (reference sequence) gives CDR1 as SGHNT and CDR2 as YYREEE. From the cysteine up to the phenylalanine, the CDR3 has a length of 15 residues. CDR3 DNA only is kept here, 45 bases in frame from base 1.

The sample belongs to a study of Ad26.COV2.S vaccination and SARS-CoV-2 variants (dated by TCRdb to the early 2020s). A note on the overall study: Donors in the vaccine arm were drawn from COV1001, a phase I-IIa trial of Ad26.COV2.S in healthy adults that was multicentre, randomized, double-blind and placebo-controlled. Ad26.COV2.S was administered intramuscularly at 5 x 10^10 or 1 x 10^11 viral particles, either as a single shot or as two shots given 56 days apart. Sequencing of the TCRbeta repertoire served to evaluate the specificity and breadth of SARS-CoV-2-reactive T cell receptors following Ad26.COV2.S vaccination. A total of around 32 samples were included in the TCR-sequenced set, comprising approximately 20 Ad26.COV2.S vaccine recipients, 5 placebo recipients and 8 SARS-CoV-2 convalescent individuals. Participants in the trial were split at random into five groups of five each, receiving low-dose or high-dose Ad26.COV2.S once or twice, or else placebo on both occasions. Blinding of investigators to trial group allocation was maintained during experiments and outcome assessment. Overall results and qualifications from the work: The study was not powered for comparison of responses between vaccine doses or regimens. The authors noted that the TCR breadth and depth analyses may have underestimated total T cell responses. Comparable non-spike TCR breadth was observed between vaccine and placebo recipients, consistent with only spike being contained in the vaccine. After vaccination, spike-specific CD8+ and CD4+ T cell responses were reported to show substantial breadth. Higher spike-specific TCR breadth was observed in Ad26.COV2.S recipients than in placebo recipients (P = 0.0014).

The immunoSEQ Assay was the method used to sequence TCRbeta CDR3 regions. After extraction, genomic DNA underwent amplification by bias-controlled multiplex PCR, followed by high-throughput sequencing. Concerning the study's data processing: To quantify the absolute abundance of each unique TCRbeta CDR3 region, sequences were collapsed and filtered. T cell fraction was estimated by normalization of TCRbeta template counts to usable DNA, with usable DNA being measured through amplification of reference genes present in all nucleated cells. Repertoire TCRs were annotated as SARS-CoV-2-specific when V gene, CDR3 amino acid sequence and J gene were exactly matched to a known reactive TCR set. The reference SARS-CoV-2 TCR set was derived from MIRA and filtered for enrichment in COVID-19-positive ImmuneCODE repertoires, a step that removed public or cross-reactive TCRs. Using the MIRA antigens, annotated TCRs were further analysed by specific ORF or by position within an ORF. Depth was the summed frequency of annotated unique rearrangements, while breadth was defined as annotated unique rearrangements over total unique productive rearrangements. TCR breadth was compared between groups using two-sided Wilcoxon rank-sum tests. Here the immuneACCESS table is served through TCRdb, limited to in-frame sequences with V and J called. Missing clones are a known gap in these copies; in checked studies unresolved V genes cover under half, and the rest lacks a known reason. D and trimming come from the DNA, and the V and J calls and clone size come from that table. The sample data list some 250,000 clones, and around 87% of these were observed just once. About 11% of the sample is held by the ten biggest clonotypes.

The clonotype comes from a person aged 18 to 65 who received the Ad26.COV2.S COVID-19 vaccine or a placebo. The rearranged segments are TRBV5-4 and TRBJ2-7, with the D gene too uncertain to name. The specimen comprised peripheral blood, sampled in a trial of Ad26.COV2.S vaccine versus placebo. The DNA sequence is TGTGCCAGCAGCCCGCCGGGTGTCCCATGGGGCGAGCAGTACTTC. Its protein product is CASSPPGVPWGEQYF.